The clone carrying this T cell receptor beta chain was seen just once. Its matching antigen is unknown. Using immunoSEQ multiplex PCR, the repertoire was profiled, and TCRdb retains in-frame clones only, with some absent. Of 84,000 or so clones in the sample, approximately 86% were seen once. The data were obtained in a study of ipilimumab plus nivolumab after autologous stem cell transplantation. Study overall: Median doses per patient: about five ipilimumab, about 8 nivolumab.

Ipilimumab, 1 mg/kg, started 14 to 28 days after autologous transplant. Patients received nivolumab 3 mg/kg at weeks 1, 4, 7, 10, then fortnightly to week 26. Study observations and caveats: TCR repertoire, Treg phenotype and gut microbiota reportedly support more study of this approach.

This CDR3 has 14 amino acids. The V gene's germline CDR1 is SGHRS and CDR2 YFSETQ. Trimming removed 3 bases at V and 5 bases at J, with 15 bases between. This clonotype was obtained from a male donor with diffuse large B-cell lymphoma. The sequencing here drew on PBMCs, taken in a trial of ipilimumab plus nivolumab as post-transplant consolidation. The chain recombines TRBV5-1 with TRBJ2-7, with a possible D match to TRBD1 (5 bases). The CDR3 nucleotides are TGCGCCAGCAGCTCTCCAAGGGGCCGGAACGAGCAGTACTTC. Translated, it gives CASSSPRGRNEQYF.